The clone carrying this TCR beta chain was detected only a few times. No antigen is known for it. The data are from a study of vaccination and CD4 T cells after COVID-19. On the study more broadly: Post-vaccine sampling followed dose two by a median roughly 76 days (range 14 to 241). In culture, cells were exposed to overlapping spike peptides from SARS-CoV-2, HCoV-NL63, HCoV-OC43 and HCoV-229E. Overall study results and limits: The appearance of a median 86.3% of reactive clones in convalescent patients occurred only post-vaccination.

Germline-derived CDR1 and CDR2 are MGHDK and SYGVNS. The CDR3 spans 15 residues. V was pared by 5 bases and J by 5 bases, with 18 bases between. The Oncomine TCR Beta short-read assay sequenced DNA from cultured CD4+ T cells. TCRdb independently ran MiXCR on the PCR reads; one entry per CDR3 protein. Of 10,000 to 15,000 distinct CDR3 sequences in the sample, 25% to 35% were seen once. Treatment here: approximately 11-day PBMC culture with coronavirus spike peptide pools or control peptides (ViraFEST assay). Sequences were derived from CD4+ T cells from blood, cultured in vitro, sampled before SARS-CoV-2 vaccination. The chain recombines TRBV25-1 with TRBJ1-1; D gene uncertain. The clonotype originates from a human donor who received a COVID-19 vaccine. The CDR3 is CASSSAGGPGTEAFF. In DNA, the CDR3 is TGTGCCAGCAGTTCAGCAGGAGGGCCTGGTACTGAAGCTTTCTTT. Full variable domain (missing parts from reference TRBV25-1 and TRBJ1-1): EADIYQTPRYLVIGTGKKITLECSQTMGHDKMYWYQQDPGMELHLIHYSYGVNSTEKGDLSSESTVSRIRTEHFPLTLESARPSHTSQYLCASSSAGGPGTEAFFGQGTRLTVV.